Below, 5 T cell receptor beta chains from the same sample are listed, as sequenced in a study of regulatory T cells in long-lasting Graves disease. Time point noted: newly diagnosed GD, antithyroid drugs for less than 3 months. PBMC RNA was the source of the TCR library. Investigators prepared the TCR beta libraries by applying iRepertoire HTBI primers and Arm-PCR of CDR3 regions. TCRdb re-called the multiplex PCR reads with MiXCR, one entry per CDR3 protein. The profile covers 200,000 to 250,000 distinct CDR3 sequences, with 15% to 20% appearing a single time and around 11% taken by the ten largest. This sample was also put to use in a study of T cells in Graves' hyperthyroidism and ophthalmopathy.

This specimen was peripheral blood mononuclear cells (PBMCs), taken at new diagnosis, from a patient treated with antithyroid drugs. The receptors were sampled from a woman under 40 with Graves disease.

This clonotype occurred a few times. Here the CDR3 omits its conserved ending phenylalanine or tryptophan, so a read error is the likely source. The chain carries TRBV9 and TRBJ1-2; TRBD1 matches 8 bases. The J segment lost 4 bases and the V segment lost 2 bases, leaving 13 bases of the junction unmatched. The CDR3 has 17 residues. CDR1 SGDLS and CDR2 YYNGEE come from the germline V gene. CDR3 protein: CASSVQGAVSGGYGYTL. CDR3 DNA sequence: TGTGCCAGCAGCGTCCAGGGGGCTGTAAGCGGGGGCTATGGCTACACCCTC.

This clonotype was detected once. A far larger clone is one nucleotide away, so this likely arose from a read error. The CDR3 protein is CAISEIVLKPQHF. Here the CDR3 DNA reads TGTGCCATCAGTGAAATAGTTCTTAAGCCCCAGCATTTT. V gene TRBV10-3 combines with J gene TRBJ1-5; D uncertain. Germline V gene lookup returns CDR1 ENHRY and CDR2 SYGVKD. V was clipped by 3 bases and J by 8 bases, with 11 bases between them. The CDR3 spans 13 residues.

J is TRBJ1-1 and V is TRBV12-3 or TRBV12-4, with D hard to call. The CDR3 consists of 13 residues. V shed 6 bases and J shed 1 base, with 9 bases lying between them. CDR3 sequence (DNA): TGTGCCAGCAGATACGGTCCGAACACTGAAGCTTTCTTT. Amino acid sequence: CASRYGPNTEAFF.

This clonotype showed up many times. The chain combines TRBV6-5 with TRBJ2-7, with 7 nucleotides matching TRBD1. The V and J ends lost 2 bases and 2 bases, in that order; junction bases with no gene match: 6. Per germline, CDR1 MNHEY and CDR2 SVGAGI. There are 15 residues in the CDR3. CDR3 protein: CASSYRGQEAYEQYF. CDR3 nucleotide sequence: TGTGCCAGCAGTTACAGGGGGCAGGAGGCCTACGAGCAGTACTTC.

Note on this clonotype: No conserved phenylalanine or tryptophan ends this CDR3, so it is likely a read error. CDR3 sequence: CASSLAGLGVYEQYL. CDR3 coding DNA: TGTGCCAGCTCACTCGCGGGACTAGGAGTCTACGAGCAGTACCTC. The V call is TRBV12-3 or TRBV12-4, the J call TRBJ2-7; 8 nucleotides match TRBD2. There are 15 residues in the CDR3. J lost 3 bases, V lost 8 bases, and 12 bases had no gene match.